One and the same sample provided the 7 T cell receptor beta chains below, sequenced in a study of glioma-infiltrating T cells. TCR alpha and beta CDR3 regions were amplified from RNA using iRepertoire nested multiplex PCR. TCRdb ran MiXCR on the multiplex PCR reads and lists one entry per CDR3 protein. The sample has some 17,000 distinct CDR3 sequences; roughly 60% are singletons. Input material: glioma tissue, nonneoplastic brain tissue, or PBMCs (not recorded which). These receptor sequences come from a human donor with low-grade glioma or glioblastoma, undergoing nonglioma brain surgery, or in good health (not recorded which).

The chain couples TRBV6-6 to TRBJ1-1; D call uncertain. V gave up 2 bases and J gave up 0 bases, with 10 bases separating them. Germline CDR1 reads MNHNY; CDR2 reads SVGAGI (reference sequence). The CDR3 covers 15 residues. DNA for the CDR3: TGTGCCAGCAGTTACGGCAGACTGGTGAACACTGAAGCTTTCTTT. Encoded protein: CASSYGRLVNTEAFF.

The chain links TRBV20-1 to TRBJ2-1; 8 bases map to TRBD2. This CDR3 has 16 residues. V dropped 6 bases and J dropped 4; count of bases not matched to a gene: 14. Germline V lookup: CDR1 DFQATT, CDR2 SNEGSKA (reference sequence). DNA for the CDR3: TGCAGTGCCCTAACCTCAAGCGGGAGAATTTACAATGAGCAGTTCTTC. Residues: CSALTSSGRIYNEQFF.

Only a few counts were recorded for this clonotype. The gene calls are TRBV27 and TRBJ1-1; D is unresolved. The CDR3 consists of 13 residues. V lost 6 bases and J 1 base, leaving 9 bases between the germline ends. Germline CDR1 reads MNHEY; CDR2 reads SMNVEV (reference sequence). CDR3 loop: CASSPFPNTEAFF. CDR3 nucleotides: TGTGCCAGCAGCCCTTTCCCGAACACTGAAGCTTTCTTT.

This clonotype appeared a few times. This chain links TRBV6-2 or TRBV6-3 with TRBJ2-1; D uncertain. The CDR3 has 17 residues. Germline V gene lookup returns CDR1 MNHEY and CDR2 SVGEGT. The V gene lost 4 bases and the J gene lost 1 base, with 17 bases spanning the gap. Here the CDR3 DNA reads TGTGCCAGCAGTTTTATAGTTCGGGCCTTATCCTACAATGAGCAGTTCTTC. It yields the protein CASSFIVRALSYNEQFF.

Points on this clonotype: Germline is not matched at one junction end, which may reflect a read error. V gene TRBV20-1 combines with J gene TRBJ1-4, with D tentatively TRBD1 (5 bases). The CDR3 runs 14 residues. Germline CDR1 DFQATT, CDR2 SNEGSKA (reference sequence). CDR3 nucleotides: TGCAGTGCGGTCCGACAGCCCGTCGATGAAAAACTGCTTTTT. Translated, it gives CSAVRQPVDEKLLF.

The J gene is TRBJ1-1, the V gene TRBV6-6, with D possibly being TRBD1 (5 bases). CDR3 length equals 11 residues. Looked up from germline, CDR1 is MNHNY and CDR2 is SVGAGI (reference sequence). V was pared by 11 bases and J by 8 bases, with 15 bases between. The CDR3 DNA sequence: TGTGCCGCCAGGAGGACATCCGAAGCTTTCTTT. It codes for CAARRTSEAFF.

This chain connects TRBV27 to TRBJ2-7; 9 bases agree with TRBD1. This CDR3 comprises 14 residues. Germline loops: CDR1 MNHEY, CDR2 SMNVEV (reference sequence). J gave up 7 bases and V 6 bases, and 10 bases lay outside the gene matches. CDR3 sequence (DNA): TGTGCCAGCAGCCCATGGACAGGGGCGAGGGAGCAGTACTTC. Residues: CASSPWTGAREQYF.